These 18 T cell receptor beta chains were sequenced from one sample in a study of blood T cell repertoires in COVID-19. Profiling relied on immunoSEQ multiplex PCR, and the TCRdb table lists in-frame clones only, not all of them. The sample consists of 200,000 to 250,000 clones, more than 85% of them appearing once. The sequenced sample was peripheral blood. The receptor set was obtained from a woman between 50 and 59 years old with COVID-19, enrolled during active disease.

The chain carries TRBV7-8 and TRBJ2-7; D ambiguous. Germline CDR1 reads SGHVS; CDR2 reads FQNEAQ. V was pared by 5 bases and J by 0 bases, with 20 bases between. This CDR3 has 17 amino acids. The CDR3: CASSVNLPGSISYEQYF. The CDR3 coding sequence is TGTGCCAGCAGCGTGAACCTCCCGGGTTCCATCTCCTACGAGCAGTACTTC. Variable domain in full (rest from reference TRBV7-8 and TRBJ2-7): GAGVSQSPRYKVAKRGQDVALRCDPISGHVSLFWYQQALGQGPEFLTYFQNEAQLDKSGLPSDRFFAERPEGSVSTLKIQRTQQEDSAVYLCASSVNLPGSISYEQYFGPGTRLTVT.

The chain couples TRBV19 to TRBJ2-3, with D possibly being TRBD2 (5 bases). V dropped 0 bases and J dropped 6 bases, with 13 bases sitting between them. This CDR3 is 15 amino acids long. Germline values: CDR1 LNHDA, CDR2 SQIVND (reference sequence). In DNA, the CDR3 is TGTGCCAGTAGTATAGAAGGTCAAGGAGGTGATACGCAGTATTTT. Translation gives CASSIEGQGGDTQYF.

This clone was counted ten times or more. J is TRBJ1-2 and V is TRBV6-6, with TRBD1 identical over 11 bases. The CDR3 totals 16 residues. With 7 bases clipped from V and 3 bases from J, the junction kept 10 bases outside the gene matches. CDR1 and CDR2 from the germline V gene are MNHNY and SVGAGI (reference sequence). As DNA, the CDR3 is TGTGCCAGCACCTTAACGGGGACAGGGGGAGACTATGGCTACACCTTC. Protein sequence: CASTLTGTGGDYGYTF.

V gene TRBV2 combines with J gene TRBJ1-6; D might be TRBD1 (6 bases). The ends were cut back, 3 bases at V and 8 bases at J, with 8 bases in the middle. Germline assignment: CDR1 SNHLY and CDR2 FYNNEI. The CDR3 is 13 residues long. In DNA form, the CDR3 reads TGTGCCAGCAGTGACAGGGGTGATTCACCCCTCCACTTT. Its protein product is CASSDRGDSPLHF.

V usage is TRBV10-3 and J usage is TRBJ1-3, with D tentatively TRBD1 (5 bases). The CDR3 runs 15 residues. Between the trimmed V and J ends, which lost 0 bases and 4 bases, there was a span of 10 bases. Germline CDR1 reads ENHRY; CDR2 reads SYGVKD. The CDR3 DNA reads as TGTGCCATCAGTGAGTCCCCAGGGCAAGGAAACACCATATATTTT. Amino acids: CAISESPGQGNTIYF.

The chain carries TRBV7-2 and TRBJ1-1; D perhaps matches TRBD1 (5 bases). V was pared by 0 bases and J by 0 bases, with 14 bases between. This CDR3 is built from 17 residues. Germline assignment: CDR1 SGHTA and CDR2 FQGNSA. As DNA, the CDR3 is TGTGCCAGCAGCTTAGCGGTAGGACACGTTTTGAACACTGAAGCTTTCTTT. It encodes CASSLAVGHVLNTEAFF.

The chain carries TRBV5-6 and TRBJ1-6; TRBD1 agrees at 10 bases. Per the germline V gene, CDR1 is SGHDT and CDR2 is YYEEEE. V shed 4 bases, J shed 6 bases, and the junction held 7 bases outside the gene matches. CDR3 length: 16 residues. The CDR3 sequence is CASSGMDRGGNSPLHF. The CDR3 DNA follows: TGTGCCAGCAGCGGAATGGACAGGGGGGGTAATTCACCCCTCCACTTT.

The CDR3 region has the DNA TGTGCCAGCACACCTCTGGACAGGGTGAACACCGGGGAGCTGTTTTTT. This gives the protein CASTPLDRVNTGELFF. The J gene is TRBJ2-2, the V gene TRBV27; the match to TRBD1 covers 8 bases. The germline V gene encodes CDR1 MNHEY and CDR2 SMNVEV (reference sequence). This CDR3 has 16 amino acids. With V trimmed by 7 bases and J by 1 base, 8 bases remained unmatched.

The chain is built from TRBV2 and TRBJ1-1, with a possible D match to TRBD1 (5 bases). Per germline, CDR1 SNHLY and CDR2 FYNNEI. V gave up 7 bases and J gave up 4 bases, with 13 bases separating them. The length of the CDR3 is 13 residues. The CDR3 DNA reads as TGTGCCAGCATCCTGGGGGGGGTCACTGAAGCTTTCTTT. It is translated as CASILGGVTEAFF.

V and J are TRBV9 and TRBJ2-1, with D tentatively TRBD2 (6 bases). CDR1 and CDR2 (germline): SGDLS, YYNGEE. CDR3 size: 16 residues. Between the trimmed V and J ends, which lost 4 bases and 5 bases, there was a span of 19 bases. The CDR3 nucleotides read TGTGCCAGCAGCTCCCTTCTAGGGCGGGGAAACAATGAGCAGTTCTTC. Translation: CASSSLLGRGNNEQFF.

The rearrangement uses TRBV10-3 and TRBJ1-1, with D unresolved. Between the trimmed V and J ends, which lost 2 bases and 5 bases, there was a span of 21 bases. CDR3 size: 17 residues. CDR1 and CDR2 (germline): ENHRY, SYGVKD. CDR3 nucleotides: TGTGCCATCAGTGAGGAAAGGCTGGAGGCGGGTGGGACTGAAGCTTTCTTT. Its protein is CAISEERLEAGGTEAFF.

The chain combines TRBV2 with TRBJ1-5; TRBD1 matches at 10 bases. The CDR3 extends over 18 amino acids. With V trimmed by 0 bases and J by 5 bases, 10 bases remained unmatched. Per germline, CDR1 SNHLY and CDR2 FYNNEI. CDR3 sequence (DNA): TGTGCCAGCAGTGAAGCGCTTCCTCGACAGGGGGCTTATCAGCCCCAGCATTTT. This sequence encodes CASSEALPRQGAYQPQHF.

The chain couples TRBV2 to TRBJ2-6; D not certain. V lost 6 bases to trimming and J lost 0 bases, with 6 bases between them. This CDR3 is 14 amino acids long. Germline assignment: CDR1 SNHLY and CDR2 FYNNEI. In DNA, the CDR3 is TGTGCCAGCAGGTTCAGCTCTGGGGCCAACGTCCTGACTTTC. This codes for CASRFSSGANVLTF.

The chain recombines TRBV12-3 or TRBV12-4 with TRBJ1-2, with 7 bases identical to TRBD1. V was clipped by 6 bases and J by 5 bases; unmatched bases: 6. The CDR3 totals 13 residues. As DNA, the CDR3 is TGTGCCAGCAGCCGAGACAGGGATTATGGCTACACCTTC. Translating gives CASSRDRDYGYTF.

The CDR3, as DNA: TGTGCCAGCAGTTTCAGGACACCTCAGGGGATCGGGGAGCTGTTTTTT. It encodes CASSFRTPQGIGELFF. The V call is TRBV14, the J call TRBJ2-2, with a possible D match to TRBD1 (6 bases). The V gene lost 6 bases and the J gene lost 7 bases, with 21 bases spanning the gap. Germline-derived CDR1 and CDR2 are SGHDN and FVKESK. This CDR3 region has 16 residues.

This sequence joins TRBV7-9 and TRBJ1-4, with D uncertain. V lost 5 bases and J 0 bases, leaving 10 bases between the germline ends. Germline V lookup: CDR1 SEHNR, CDR2 FQNEAQ (reference sequence). CDR3 length equals 15 residues. CDR3 sequence reads: CASSPGSATNEKLFF. The CDR3 nucleotides read TGTGCCAGCAGCCCGGGAAGTGCAACTAATGAAAAACTGTTTTTT.

This chain uses TRBV4-1 with TRBJ1-6, with unresolved D. There are 17 residues in the CDR3. In germline, CDR1 is MGHRA, CDR2 YSYEKL. V gave up 0 bases and J gave up 7 bases, with 16 bases separating them. CDR3: CASSQDLRRGLNSPLHF. The CDR3, as DNA: TGCGCCAGCAGCCAAGATCTGCGGAGAGGGCTAAATTCACCCCTCCACTTT.

The rearrangement links TRBV7-8 to TRBJ1-5; 8 nucleotides agree with TRBD1. The ends lost 5 bases at V and 1 base at J; junction bases unmatched: 4. CDR3 length: 15 amino acids. The V gene's germline CDR1 is SGHVS and CDR2 FQNEAQ. CDR3 DNA: TGTGCCAGCAGCCTTACAGGGGGAAGCAATCAGCCCCAGCATTTT. Translated: CASSLTGGSNQPQHF.